This TCR beta chain is drawn from a study of beta chain features in type 1 diabetes. General study points: TCRB CDR3s from Type 1 diabetes patients were moderately but significantly shorter in all four CD4+ subsets. Fewer junction insertions and more nucleotide deletions appeared in type 1 diabetes patients. PCR might favor shorter templates, but any such skew would affect patients and controls equally.

In this sample, this clone turned up a few times. Antigen: not known. TCRB transcripts that were expressed got sequenced, as all of the isolated RNA had been reverse transcribed. Clones were sequenced by immunoSEQ multiplex PCR, and TCRdb holds only the in-frame ones, with some missing. The data contain about 240,000 clones, approximately 13% of them singletons. Germline CDR1 is MGHRA and CDR2 is YSYEKL. CDR3 size: 15 residues. Trimming at V came to 4 bases and at J to 7 bases, leaving 10 bases not matched to a gene. The source is a man aged 30 to 39 with type 1 diabetes. The sample taken for sequencing was naive CD4+ T cells from blood. This chain connects TRBV4-1 to TRBJ2-7, with 10 bases identical to TRBD1. The CDR3 here is CASSPAGTGVYEQYF. The CDR3 bases are TGCGCCAGCAGCCCGGCCGGGACAGGGGTTTATGAGCAGTACTTC.